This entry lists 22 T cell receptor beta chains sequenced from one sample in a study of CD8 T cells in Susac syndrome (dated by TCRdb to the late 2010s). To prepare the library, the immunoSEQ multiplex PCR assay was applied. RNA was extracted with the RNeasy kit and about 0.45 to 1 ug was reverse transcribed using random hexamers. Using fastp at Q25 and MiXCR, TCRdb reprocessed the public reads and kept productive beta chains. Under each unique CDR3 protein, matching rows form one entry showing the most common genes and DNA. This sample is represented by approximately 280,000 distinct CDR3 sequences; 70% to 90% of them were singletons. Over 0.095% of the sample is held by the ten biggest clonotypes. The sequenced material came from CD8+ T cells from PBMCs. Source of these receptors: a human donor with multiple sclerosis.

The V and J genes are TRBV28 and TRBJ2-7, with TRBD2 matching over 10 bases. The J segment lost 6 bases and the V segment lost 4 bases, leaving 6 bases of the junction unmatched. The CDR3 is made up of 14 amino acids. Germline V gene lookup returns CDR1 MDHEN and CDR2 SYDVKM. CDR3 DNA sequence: TGTGCCAGCAGTTACCTAGCGGGAGTCTCCGAGCAGTACTTC. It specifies CASSYLAGVSEQYF.

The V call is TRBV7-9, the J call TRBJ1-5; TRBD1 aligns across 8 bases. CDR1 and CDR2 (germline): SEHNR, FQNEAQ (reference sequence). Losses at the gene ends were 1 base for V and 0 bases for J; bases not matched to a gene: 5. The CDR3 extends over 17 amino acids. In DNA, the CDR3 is TGTGCCAGCAGCTTAGGGACAGGGCTTTATAGCAATCAGCCCCAGCATTTT. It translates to CASSLGTGLYSNQPQHF.

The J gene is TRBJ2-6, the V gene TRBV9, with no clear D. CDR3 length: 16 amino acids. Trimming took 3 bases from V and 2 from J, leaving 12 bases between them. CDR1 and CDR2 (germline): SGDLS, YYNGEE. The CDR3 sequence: CASSARRAPGANVLTF. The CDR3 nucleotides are TGTGCCAGCAGCGCCCGAAGGGCCCCTGGGGCCAACGTCCTGACTTTC.

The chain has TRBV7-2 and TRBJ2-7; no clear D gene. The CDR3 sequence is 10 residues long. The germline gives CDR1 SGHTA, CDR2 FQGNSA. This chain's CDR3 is CAVSSYEQYF. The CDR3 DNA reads TGTGCGGTAAGCTCCTACGAGCAGTACTTC.

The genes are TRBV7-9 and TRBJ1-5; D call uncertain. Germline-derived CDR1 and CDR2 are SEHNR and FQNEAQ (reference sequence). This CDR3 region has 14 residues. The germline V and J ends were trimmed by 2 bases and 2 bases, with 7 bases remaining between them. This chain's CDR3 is CASSLQEGNQPQHF. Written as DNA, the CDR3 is TGTGCCAGCAGCTTACAAGAGGGCAATCAGCCCCAGCATTTT.

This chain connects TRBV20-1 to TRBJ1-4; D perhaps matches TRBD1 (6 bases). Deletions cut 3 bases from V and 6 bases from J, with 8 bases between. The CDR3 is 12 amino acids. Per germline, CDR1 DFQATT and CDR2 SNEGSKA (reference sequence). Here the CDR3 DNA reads TGCAGTGCTAGTAGGGGGGATGAAAAACTGTTTTTT. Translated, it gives CSASRGDEKLFF.

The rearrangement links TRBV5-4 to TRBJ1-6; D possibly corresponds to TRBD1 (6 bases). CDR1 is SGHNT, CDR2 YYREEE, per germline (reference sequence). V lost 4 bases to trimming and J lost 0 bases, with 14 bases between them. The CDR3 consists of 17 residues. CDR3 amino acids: CASSPPGHSSYNSPLHF. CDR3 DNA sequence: TGTGCCAGCAGCCCCCCGGGACATAGCTCCTATAATTCACCCCTCCACTTT. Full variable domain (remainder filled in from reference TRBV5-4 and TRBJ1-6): ETGVTQSPTHLIKTRGQQVTLRCSSQSGHNTVSWYQQALGQGPQFIFQYYREEENGRGNFPPRFSGLQFPNYSSELNVNALELDDSALYLCASSPPGHSSYNSPLHFGNGTRLTVT.

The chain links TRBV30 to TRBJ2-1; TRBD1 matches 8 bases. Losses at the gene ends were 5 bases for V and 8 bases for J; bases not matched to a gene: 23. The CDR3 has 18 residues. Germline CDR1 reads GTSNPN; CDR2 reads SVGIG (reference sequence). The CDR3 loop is CAWGGLGPGQGTYHEQFF. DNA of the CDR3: TGTGCCTGGGGGGGACTCGGGCCCGGACAGGGTACTTACCATGAGCAGTTCTTC.

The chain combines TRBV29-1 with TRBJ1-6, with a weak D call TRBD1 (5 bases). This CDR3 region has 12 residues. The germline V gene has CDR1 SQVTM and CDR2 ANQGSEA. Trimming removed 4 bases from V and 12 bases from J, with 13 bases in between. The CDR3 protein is CSVAGDDGPLHF. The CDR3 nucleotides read TGCAGCGTTGCGGGGGACGACGGACCCCTCCACTTT.

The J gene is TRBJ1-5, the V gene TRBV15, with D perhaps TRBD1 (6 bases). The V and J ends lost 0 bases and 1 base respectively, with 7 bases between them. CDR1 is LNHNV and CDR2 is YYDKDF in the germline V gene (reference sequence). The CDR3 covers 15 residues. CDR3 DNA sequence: TGTGCCACCAGCAGAGATGGGGGCAGCAATCAGCCCCAGCATTTT. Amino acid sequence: CATSRDGGSNQPQHF.

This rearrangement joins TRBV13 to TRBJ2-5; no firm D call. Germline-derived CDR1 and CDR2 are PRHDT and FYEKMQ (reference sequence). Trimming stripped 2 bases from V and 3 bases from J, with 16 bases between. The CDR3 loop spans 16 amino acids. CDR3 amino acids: CASSLSARSAEETQYF. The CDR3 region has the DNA TGTGCCAGCAGCTTAAGTGCAAGGAGCGCGGAAGAGACCCAGTACTTC.

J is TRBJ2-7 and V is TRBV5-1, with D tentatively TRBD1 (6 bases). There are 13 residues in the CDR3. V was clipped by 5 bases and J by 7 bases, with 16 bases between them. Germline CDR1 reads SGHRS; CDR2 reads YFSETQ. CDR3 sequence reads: CASRYRDGYEQYF. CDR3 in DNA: TGCGCCAGCAGATACAGGGACGGATATGAGCAGTACTTC.

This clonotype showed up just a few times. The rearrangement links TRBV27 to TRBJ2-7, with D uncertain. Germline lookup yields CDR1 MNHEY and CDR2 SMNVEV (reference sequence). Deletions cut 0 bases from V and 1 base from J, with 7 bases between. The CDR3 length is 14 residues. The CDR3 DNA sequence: TGTGCCAGCAGTTTATCGGTCAGTTCCTACGAGCAGTACTTC. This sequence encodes CASSLSVSSYEQYF.

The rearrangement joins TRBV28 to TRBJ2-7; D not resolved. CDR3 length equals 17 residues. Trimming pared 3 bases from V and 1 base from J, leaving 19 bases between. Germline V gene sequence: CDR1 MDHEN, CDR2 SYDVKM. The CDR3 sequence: CASSFPYLPTSSYEQYF. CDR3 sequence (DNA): TGTGCCAGCAGTTTCCCCTATCTCCCGACTTCTTCCTACGAGCAGTACTTC. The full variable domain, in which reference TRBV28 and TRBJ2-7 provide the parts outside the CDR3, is DVKVTQSSRYLVKRTGEKVFLECVQDMDHENMFWYRQDPGLGLRLIYFSYDVKMKEKGDIPEGYSVSREKKERFSLILESASTNQTSMYLCASSFPYLPTSSYEQYFGPGTRLTVT.

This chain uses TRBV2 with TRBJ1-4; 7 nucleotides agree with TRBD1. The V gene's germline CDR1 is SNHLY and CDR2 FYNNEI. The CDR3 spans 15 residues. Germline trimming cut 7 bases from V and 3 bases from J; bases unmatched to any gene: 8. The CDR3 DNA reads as TGTGCCAGCACCCTGCCAGGGGGTTCTAATGAAAAACTGTTTTTT. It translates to CASTLPGGSNEKLFF.

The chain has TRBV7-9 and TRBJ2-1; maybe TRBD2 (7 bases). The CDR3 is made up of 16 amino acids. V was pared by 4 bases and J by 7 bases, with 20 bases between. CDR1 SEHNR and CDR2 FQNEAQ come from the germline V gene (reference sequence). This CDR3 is CASSSQGREFRNEQFF. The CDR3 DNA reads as TGTGCCAGCAGCTCCCAGGGGCGGGAGTTTCGGAATGAGCAGTTCTTC.

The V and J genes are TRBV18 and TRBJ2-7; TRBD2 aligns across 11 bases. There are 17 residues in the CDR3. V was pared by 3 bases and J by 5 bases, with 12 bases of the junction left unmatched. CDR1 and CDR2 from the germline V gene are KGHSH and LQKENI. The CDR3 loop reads CASSPNTLAGGKNEQYF. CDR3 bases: TGTGCCAGCTCACCGAATACATTAGCGGGAGGGAAGAACGAGCAGTACTTC.

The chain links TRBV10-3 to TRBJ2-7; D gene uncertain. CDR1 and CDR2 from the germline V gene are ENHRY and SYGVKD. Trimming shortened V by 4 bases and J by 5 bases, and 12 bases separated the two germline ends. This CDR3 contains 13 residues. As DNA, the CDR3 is TGTGCCATCAGTGCTTCAATTTTGGACGAGCAGTACTTC. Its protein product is CAISASILDEQYF.

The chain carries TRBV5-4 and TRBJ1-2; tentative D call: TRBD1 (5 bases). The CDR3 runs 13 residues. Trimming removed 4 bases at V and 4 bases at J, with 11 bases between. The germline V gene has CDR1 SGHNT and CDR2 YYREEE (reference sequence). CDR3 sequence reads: CASSPDSGYGYTF. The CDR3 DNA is TGTGCCAGCAGCCCTGACAGTGGCTATGGCTACACCTTC.

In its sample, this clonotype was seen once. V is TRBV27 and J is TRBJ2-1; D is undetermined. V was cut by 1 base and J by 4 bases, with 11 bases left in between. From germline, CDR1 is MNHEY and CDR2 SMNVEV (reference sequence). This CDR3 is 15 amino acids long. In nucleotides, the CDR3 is TGTGCCAGCAGTTTATACCGGAGAAGGTACAATGAGCAGTTCTTC. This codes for CASSLYRRRYNEQFF.

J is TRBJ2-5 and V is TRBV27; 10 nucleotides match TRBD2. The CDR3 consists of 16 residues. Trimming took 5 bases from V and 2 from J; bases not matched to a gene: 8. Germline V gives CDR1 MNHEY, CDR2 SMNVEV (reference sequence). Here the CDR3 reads CASSPQLAGFQETQYF. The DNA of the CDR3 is TGTGCCAGCAGTCCCCAACTAGCGGGATTTCAAGAGACCCAGTACTTC.

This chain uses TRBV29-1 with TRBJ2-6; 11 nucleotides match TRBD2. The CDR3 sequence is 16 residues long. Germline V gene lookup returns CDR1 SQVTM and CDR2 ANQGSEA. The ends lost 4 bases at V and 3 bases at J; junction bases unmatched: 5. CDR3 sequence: CSVVAGGPGGANVLTF. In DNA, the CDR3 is TGCAGCGTTGTAGCGGGAGGGCCTGGTGGGGCCAACGTCCTGACTTTC.